Listed below are T cell receptor beta chains from one sample, sequenced in a study of blood T cell repertoires in COVID-19. Profiled with immunoSEQ multiplex PCR; TCRdb holds only in-frame clones, not every one. The table has roughly 110,000 clones, around 89% seen once. Sequencing was done on a sample of peripheral blood. The receptors derive from a human donor with acute or convalescent COVID-19. The donor label of this sample is uncertain. CDR3s include the opening cysteine and the closing phenylalanine or tryptophan. A D gene is named only where the DNA matches it firmly. A clone size is listed for some rows: how often the clone was seen (once, few, many), or a class if it is expanded.

v_call	d_call	clone_size	j_call	cdr3_aa	cdr3_nt
TRBV30	-	-	TRBJ2-5	CACRQSHQETQYF	TGTGCCTGCCGACAGTCCCACCAAGAGACCCAGTACTTC
TRBV6-1	TRBD2	-	TRBJ2-1	CASSGLSGGPGSYNEQFF	TGTGCCAGCAGTGGTCTGAGCGGGGGGCCCGGCTCCTACAATGAGCAGTTCTTC
TRBV5-1	-	-	TRBJ1-1	CASSLVGGDTEAFF	TGCGCCAGCAGCTTGGTTGGGGGGGACACTGAAGCTTTCTTT
TRBV28	-	-	TRBJ2-2	CASSLRQGTGELFF	TGTGCCAGCAGTTTACGGCAGGGCACCGGGGAGCTGTTTTTT
TRBV9	-	-	TRBJ2-3	CASSVATYYTDTQYF	TGTGCCAGCAGCGTAGCTACATACTACACAGATACGCAGTATTTT
TRBV7-8	TRBD2	-	TRBJ2-5	CASSLMSGGAAETQYF	TGTGCCAGCAGCTTAATGAGCGGGGGGGCAGCAGAGACCCAGTACTTC
TRBV11-1	TRBD1	-	TRBJ2-7	CASSLPDRLEQYF	TGTGCCAGCAGCTTACCGGACAGGCTCGAGCAGTACTTC
TRBV29-1	TRBD1	-	TRBJ1-1	CSVEDRGQGNTEAFF	TGCAGCGTGGAGGACAGGGGCCAAGGGAACACTGAAGCTTTCTTT
TRBV6-5	TRBD1	-	TRBJ2-6	CASSTTGTGANVLTF	TGTGCCAGCAGCACGACAGGGACCGGGGCCAACGTCCTGACTTTC
TRBV4-3	-	-	TRBJ1-2	CASSQDYGRKDYGYTF	TGCGCCAGCAGCCAAGATTATGGCAGGAAGGACTATGGCTACACCTTC
TRBV28	-	-	TRBJ1-5	CASSSAGLGQPQHF	TGTGCCAGCAGTTCCGCAGGGTTAGGGCAGCCCCAGCATTTT
TRBV27	-	-	TRBJ1-4	CASRPGYRNEKLFF	TGTGCCAGCAGACCGGGATATCGAAATGAAAAACTGTTTTTT
TRBV28	-	-	TRBJ1-3	CASSLSGGRGGNTIYF	TGTGCCAGCAGTTTAAGCGGGGGAAGAGGTGGAAACACCATATATTTT
TRBV7-9	-	-	TRBJ2-7	CASSLAEGSEQYF	TGTGCCAGCAGCTTAGCAGAGGGTTCCGAGCAGTACTTC
TRBV6-1	TRBD2	once	TRBJ2-3	CASSEYWFGTSGDGDTQYF	TGTGCCAGCAGTGAATATTGGTTCGGAACTAGCGGGGACGGGGATACGCAGTATTTT
TRBV18	TRBD1	-	TRBJ1-1	CASSQGQGPNTEAFF	TGTGCCAGCTCACAAGGACAGGGCCCGAACACTGAAGCTTTCTTT
TRBV7-2	-	few	TRBJ2-2	CASSSSEQQVKFF	TGTGCCAGCAGCTCCTCAGAGCAACAGGTGAAGTTTTTT
TRBV7-6	TRBD2	-	TRBJ2-3	CASSFSSGGSTDTQYF	TGTGCCAGCAGCTTTTCAAGCGGGGGGAGCACAGATACGCAGTATTTT
TRBV3-1/TRBV3-2	-	-	TRBJ1-2	CASSGRGLKNYGYTF	TGTGCCAGCAGCGGAAGGGGTTTGAAGAACTATGGCTACACCTTC
TRBV30	TRBD1	-	TRBJ1-4	CAWSAPTGGNEKLFF	TGTGCCTGGAGTGCCCCGACAGGGGGAAATGAAAAACTGTTTTTT
TRBV7-2	-	-	TRBJ2-3	CASSLRHGTDTQYF	TGTGCCAGCAGCCTCCGACACGGCACAGATACGCAGTATTTT
TRBV5-4	-	once	TRBJ1-3	CASSLDDRGNTIYF	TGTGCCAGCAGCTTGGATGACAGGGGAAACACCATATATTTT
TRBV7-9	TRBD1	-	TRBJ1-1	CASSPSQGTDTEAFF	TGTGCCAGCAGCCCCTCACAGGGGACGGACACTGAAGCTTTCTTT
TRBV28	-	-	TRBJ2-1	CASSLQGASGMVYNEQFF	TGTGCCAGCAGTCTCCAGGGGGCTAGCGGGATGGTTTACAATGAGCAGTTCTTC
TRBV6-1	-	-	TRBJ1-1	CASSESVAPNTEAFF	TGTGCCAGCAGTGAAAGCGTGGCTCCGAACACTGAAGCTTTCTTT
TRBV6-6	TRBD2	-	TRBJ2-1	CASNPGTINNEQFF	TGTGCCAGCAACCCTGGGACTATTAACAATGAGCAGTTCTTC
TRBV12-5	-	-	TRBJ1-1	CASGFLLPTRRPHRNTEAFF	TGTGCTAGTGGTTTTTTACTCCCCACCCGGCGTCCACACAGAAACACTGAAGCTTTCTTT
TRBV4-2	-	-	TRBJ1-2	CASSSGGYGYTF	TGTGCCAGCAGCTCCGGGGGCTATGGCTACACCTTC
TRBV23-1	-	few	TRBJ1-1	CASSQAINPNTEAFF	TGCGCCAGCAGTCAGGCAATAAATCCTAACACTGAAGCTTTCTTT
TRBV12-3/TRBV12-4	-	-	TRBJ1-1	CASSFGGTEAFF	TGTGCCAGCAGTTTCGGTGGCACTGAAGCTTTCTTT
TRBV19	TRBD2	-	TRBJ2-1	CASSIVGLAVDEQFF	TGTGCCAGTAGTATTGTCGGCCTAGCGGTCGATGAGCAGTTCTTC
TRBV18	TRBD1	-	TRBJ2-2	CASSPRGQGNTGELFF	TGTGCCAGCTCACCACGGGGACAGGGGAACACCGGGGAGCTGTTTTTT
TRBV27	-	-	TRBJ2-1	CASSSTSINEQFF	TGTGCCAGCAGTTCGACTAGTATCAATGAGCAGTTCTTC
TRBV12-5	-	-	TRBJ2-7	CASGEGGYTYEQYF	TGTGCTAGTGGGGAGGGGGGGTACACCTACGAGCAGTACTTC
TRBV11-2	-	once	TRBJ2-2	CASSLDLFREGTGELFF	TGTGCCAGCAGCTTAGACCTATTTCGGGAAGGCACCGGGGAGCTGTTTTTT
TRBV7-9	TRBD1	-	TRBJ1-2	CASSPEGQVNYGYTF	TGTGCCAGCAGCCCCGAGGGACAGGTTAACTATGGCTACACCTTC
TRBV28	TRBD2	-	TRBJ2-3	CASSLGFWTSGSGGTDTQYF	TGTGCCAGCAGTTTGGGGTTTTGGACTAGCGGGAGTGGGGGCACAGATACGCAGTATTTT
TRBV7-9	TRBD2	-	TRBJ2-3	CASSRTSGDTDTQYF	TGTGCCAGCAGCCGGACTAGCGGAGACACAGATACGCAGTATTTT
TRBV5-1	-	-	TRBJ1-1	CASSGGPNTEAFF	TGCGCCAGCAGCGGTGGGCCTAACACTGAAGCTTTCTTT
TRBV20-1	-	-	TRBJ2-1	CSASQGLEQFF	TGCAGTGCCTCACAGGGTCTTGAGCAGTTCTTC
TRBV5-1	-	-	TRBJ2-5	CASSFEGWETQYF	TGCGCCAGCAGCTTCGAGGGCTGGGAGACCCAGTACTTC